The 26 T cell receptor beta chains presented below share a single source sample, sequenced in a study of T cells in localized non-small cell lung cancer. Only in-frame clones appear in the TCRdb table, and some are missing; sequencing was by immunoSEQ multiplex PCR. Found here are some 39,000 clones, roughly 88% of them singletons; the top ten hold 4.5% to 6%. Sequences were derived from peripheral blood mononuclear cells, sampled before any cancer treatment. Every receptor here comes from an older male donor with stage II lung adenocarcinoma.

The chain combines TRBV21-1 with TRBJ1-2. TRBV21-1 is flagged as a pseudogene. The CDR3 has 14 residues. DNA of the CDR3: TGTGCCAGCAGCAAAGTAGGGACCCTCTGGGGCTACACCTTC. As protein: CASSKVGTLWGYTF.

CDR3: CASSYSGGGYGYTF. The CDR3 DNA sequence: TGTGCCAGCAGTTACTCGGGAGGCGGCTATGGCTACACCTTC. The V gene is TRBV6-5, the J gene TRBJ1-2; unclear D gene. The V and J ends lost 0 bases and 4 bases respectively, with 9 bases between them. CDR1 is MNHEY and CDR2 is SVGAGI in the germline V gene. This CDR3 comprises 14 residues.

The J gene is TRBJ2-7, the V gene TRBV4-1, with 10 bases aligning to TRBD2. CDR1 MGHRA and CDR2 YSYEKL come from the germline V gene. The V segment lost 6 bases and the J segment 3 bases; nucleotides outside the gene matches: 8. The CDR3 sequence is 15 residues long. CDR3: CASRDTSGAYYEQYF. In DNA, the CDR3 is TGCGCCAGCAGAGATACTAGCGGGGCCTACTACGAGCAGTACTTC.

The rearrangement uses TRBV10-1 and TRBJ1-1, with 7 positions matching TRBD1. The ends lost 6 bases at V and 2 bases at J; junction bases unmatched: 3. This CDR3 comprises 13 residues. The germline V gene encodes CDR1 WNHNN and CDR2 SYGVQD (reference sequence). This CDR3 reads CASRRDSNTEAFF. CDR3 DNA sequence: TGCGCCAGCAGAAGGGACAGCAACACTGAAGCTTTCTTT.

This chain links TRBV5-8 with TRBJ2-1, with D hard to call. Trimming took off 1 base at V and 3 bases at J, with 5 bases between the two ends. The length of the CDR3 is 13 residues. Per the germline V gene, CDR1 is SGHTS and CDR2 is YDEGEE. CDR3 in DNA: TGTGCCAGCAGCTTGATGGACTACAATGAGCAGTTCTTC. This gives the protein CASSLMDYNEQFF.

The rearrangement uses TRBV7-2 and TRBJ2-5; D may be TRBD1 (6 bases). Germline V lookup: CDR1 SGHTA, CDR2 FQGNSA. The CDR3 sequence is 15 residues long. The V end was cut by 1 base, the J end by 1 base, with 10 bases between. CDR3 in amino acids: CASSLGRQVQETQYF. CDR3 coding DNA: TGTGCCAGCAGCTTAGGTAGACAGGTCCAAGAGACCCAGTACTTC.

The chain couples TRBV4-1 to TRBJ1-2; 7 bases agree with TRBD1. CDR1 and CDR2 (germline): MGHRA, YSYEKL. The ends lost 1 base at V and 2 bases at J; junction bases unmatched: 7. This CDR3 contains 16 residues. CDR3 nucleotides: TGCGCCAGCAGCCAAGTGGCGACAGGGCAAAACTATGGCTACACCTTC. Translating it yields CASSQVATGQNYGYTF.

The chain couples TRBV7-2 to TRBJ1-2, with D unclear. CDR3 length: 15 residues. V gave up 7 bases and J gave up 0 bases, with 15 bases separating them. Germline CDR1 SGHTA, CDR2 FQGNSA. DNA of the CDR3: TGTGCCAGCACTTTCCCCGGCAGTCCTAACTATGGCTACACCTTC. Encoded protein: CASTFPGSPNYGYTF. Complete variable domain (other parts from reference TRBV7-2 and TRBJ1-2): GAGVSQSPSNKVTEKGKDVELRCDPISGHTALYWYRQSLGQGLEFLIYFQGNSAPDKSGLPSDRFSAERTGGSVSTLTIQRTQQEDSAVYLCASTFPGSPNYGYTFGSGTRLTVV.

V gene TRBV11-2 combines with J gene TRBJ2-7, with D possibly TRBD1 on 5 matching bases. Trimming cost V 2 bases and J 2 bases, with 13 bases left between them. From germline, CDR1 is SGHAT and CDR2 FQNNGV. The CDR3 is 15 amino acids. DNA of the CDR3: TGTGCCAGCAGCTTAAGGGCAGGGCATGCCTACGAGCAGTACTTC. It specifies CASSLRAGHAYEQYF.

This chain uses TRBV27 with TRBJ1-1; TRBD1 might be the D (6 bases). CDR3 size: 14 residues. The germline gives CDR1 MNHEY, CDR2 SMNVEV (reference sequence). Trimming removed 5 bases from V and 6 bases from J, with 16 bases in between. CDR3 amino acids: CASSHPLKGAEAFF. The CDR3 nucleotides read TGTGCCAGCAGTCACCCCCTCAAGGGGGCTGAAGCTTTCTTT.

The chain employs TRBV6-5 and TRBJ2-7, with D perhaps being TRBD1 or TRBD2 (5 bases each). Per the germline V gene, CDR1 is MNHEY and CDR2 is SVGAGI. Trimming removed 6 bases at V and 2 bases at J, with 14 bases between. CDR3 size: 14 residues. CDR3 sequence: CASRDRGTAYEQYF. DNA of the CDR3: TGTGCCAGCAGGGACCGAGGGACCGCCTACGAGCAGTACTTC.

V gene TRBV7-2 combines with J gene TRBJ2-7, with 10 nucleotides matching TRBD2. Looked up from germline, CDR1 is SGHTA and CDR2 is FQGNSA. The junction had 8 bases not matched to a gene; V was cut back by 3 bases and J by 6 bases. The CDR3 consists of 15 residues. The CDR3 DNA reads as TGTGCCAGCAGCTTGAGGACTAGCGGTTCCGTCGAGCAGTACTTC. This encodes CASSLRTSGSVEQYF.

The chain combines TRBV30 with TRBJ2-3; unclear D gene. The germline V gene has CDR1 GTSNPN and CDR2 SVGIG (reference sequence). CDR3 length equals 14 residues. The germline V and J ends were trimmed by 0 bases and 3 bases, with 10 bases remaining between them. CDR3 sequence (DNA): TGTGCCTGGAGTGTACCTCGTGGGACAGATACGCAGTATTTT. It yields the protein CAWSVPRGTDTQYF.

The chain recombines TRBV4-3 with TRBJ2-7, with a weak D call TRBD2 (5 bases). The CDR3 contains 14 residues. CDR1 and CDR2 from the germline V gene are LGHNA and YSLEER. The V and J ends lost 0 bases and 9 bases respectively, with 15 bases between them. The CDR3 protein is CASSQDAGRSGQYF. In DNA, the CDR3 is TGCGCCAGCAGCCAAGATGCGGGTCGAAGCGGGCAGTACTTC.

The V gene is TRBV27, the J gene TRBJ1-2; TRBD1 aligns across 7 bases. CDR3 length: 15 residues. With V trimmed by 8 bases and J by 4 bases, 13 bases remained unmatched. Germline assignment: CDR1 MNHEY and CDR2 SMNVEV (reference sequence). The CDR3 sequence is CASGTDGRMGYGYTF. DNA of the CDR3: TGTGCCAGCGGGACAGACGGTCGTATGGGCTATGGCTACACCTTC.

The chain employs TRBV30 and TRBJ1-2, with D uncertain. The V gene lost 3 bases and the J gene lost 5 bases, with 10 bases spanning the gap. CDR1 GTSNPN and CDR2 SVGIG come from the germline V gene (reference sequence). The CDR3 length is 12 residues. The CDR3 spells CAWRVDGYGYTF. CDR3 DNA sequence: TGTGCCTGGAGGGTAGACGGGTATGGCTACACCTTC.

V gene TRBV18 combines with J gene TRBJ1-2; D ambiguous. Trimming stripped 2 bases from V and 0 bases from J, with 25 bases between. The length of the CDR3 is 20 residues. Looked up from germline, CDR1 is KGHSH and CDR2 is LQKENI. The CDR3 sequence: CASSPNSGSGRQSANYGYTF. In nucleotides, the CDR3 is TGTGCCAGCTCACCAAATAGCGGCTCTGGGCGCCAATCAGCTAACTATGGCTACACCTTC.

The chain links TRBV6-5 to TRBJ2-5, with TRBD2 matching over 8 bases. Trimming removed 9 bases from V and 7 bases from J; junction bases left unmatched: 10. CDR3 length: 13 amino acids. Germline loops: CDR1 MNHEY, CDR2 SVGAGI. The chain's CDR3 is CASRGGGVRTQYF. CDR3 DNA: TGTGCCAGTCGGGGGGGAGGGGTACGGACCCAGTACTTC.

CDR3 region: CASSPTAGDTEAFF. CDR3 in DNA: TGTGCCAGCTCACCGACGGCGGGGGACACTGAAGCTTTCTTT. The chain links TRBV18 to TRBJ1-1; D may be TRBD1 (5 bases). The CDR3 runs to 14 residues. The V and J ends lost 3 bases and 3 bases respectively, with 11 bases between them. CDR1 is KGHSH and CDR2 is LQKENI in the germline V gene.

V is TRBV6-6 and J is TRBJ2-1; the match to TRBD2 covers 12 bases. Germline lookup yields CDR1 MNHNY and CDR2 SVGAGI (reference sequence). V trimming: 3 bases; J trimming: 2 bases; junction bases outside the gene matches: 2. CDR3 size: 16 residues. The CDR3 DNA reads as TGTGCCAGCAGTTATAGGACTAGCGGGACCTACAATGAGCAGTTCTTC. Translating gives CASSYRTSGTYNEQFF.

J is TRBJ1-5 and V is TRBV19; D gene unclear. V was cut by 4 bases and J by 7 bases, with 8 bases left in between. Germline V CDR1 and CDR2: LNHDA, SQIVND (reference sequence). This CDR3 is 12 amino acids long. CDR3 loop: CASSTPEQPQHF. In DNA, the CDR3 is TGTGCCAGTAGTACGCCGGAGCAGCCCCAGCATTTT. Full variable domain (missing parts from reference TRBV19 and TRBJ1-5): DGGITQSPKYLFRKEGQNVTLSCEQNLNHDAMYWYRQDPGQGLRLIYYSQIVNDFQKGDIAEGYSVSREKKESFPLTVTSAQKNPTAFYLCASSTPEQPQHFGDGTRLSIL.

The rearrangement joins TRBV4-1 to TRBJ1-2, with 8 bases lining up with TRBD1. After removal of 1 base from V and 8 bases from J, the junction contained 6 bases not matched to a gene. Germline V CDR1 and CDR2: MGHRA, YSYEKL. The CDR3 length is 14 residues. The CDR3 loop is CASSQGTGRGGYTF. DNA for the CDR3: TGCGCCAGCAGCCAAGGGACAGGGCGAGGAGGCTACACCTTC.

V and J are TRBV7-7 and TRBJ1-1; maybe TRBD1 (5 bases). The CDR3 has 14 amino acids. CDR1 is SSHAT and CDR2 is FNYEAQ in the germline V gene (reference sequence). The V gene lost 5 bases and the J gene lost 3 bases, with 13 bases spanning the gap. DNA of the CDR3: TGTGCCAGCAGCCCCCTGAGGGGCGACACTGAAGCTTTCTTT. Translating gives CASSPLRGDTEAFF.

This rearrangement joins TRBV7-9 to TRBJ2-7; a possible D gene is TRBD2 (6 bases). The V gene lost 10 bases and the J gene lost 2 bases, with 15 bases spanning the gap. Looked up from germline, CDR1 is SEHNR and CDR2 is FQNEAQ (reference sequence). The CDR3 extends over 13 amino acids. CDR3 sequence: CATAGRDPYEQYF. Here the CDR3 DNA reads TGTGCCACCGCCGGGCGGGACCCCTACGAGCAGTACTTC.

The J gene is TRBJ1-3, the V gene TRBV5-1, with D uncertain. CDR3 size: 17 residues. Trimming removed 0 bases at V and 0 bases at J, with 13 bases between. Germline CDR1 SGHRS, CDR2 YFSETQ. The CDR3 region has the DNA TGCGCCAGCAGCTTGGACGGGGTACCAAGCTCTGGAAACACCATATATTTT. Translated, it gives CASSLDGVPSSGNTIYF.

The chain couples TRBV29-1 to TRBJ2-1; a possible D gene is TRBD2 (6 bases). Trimming took off 7 bases at V and 2 bases at J, with 12 bases between the two ends. Germline V gene sequence: CDR1 SQVTM, CDR2 ANQGSEA. This CDR3 has 13 residues. The CDR3 sequence: CSALAEPYNEQFF. CDR3 DNA sequence: TGCAGCGCGTTAGCGGAACCCTACAATGAGCAGTTCTTC.